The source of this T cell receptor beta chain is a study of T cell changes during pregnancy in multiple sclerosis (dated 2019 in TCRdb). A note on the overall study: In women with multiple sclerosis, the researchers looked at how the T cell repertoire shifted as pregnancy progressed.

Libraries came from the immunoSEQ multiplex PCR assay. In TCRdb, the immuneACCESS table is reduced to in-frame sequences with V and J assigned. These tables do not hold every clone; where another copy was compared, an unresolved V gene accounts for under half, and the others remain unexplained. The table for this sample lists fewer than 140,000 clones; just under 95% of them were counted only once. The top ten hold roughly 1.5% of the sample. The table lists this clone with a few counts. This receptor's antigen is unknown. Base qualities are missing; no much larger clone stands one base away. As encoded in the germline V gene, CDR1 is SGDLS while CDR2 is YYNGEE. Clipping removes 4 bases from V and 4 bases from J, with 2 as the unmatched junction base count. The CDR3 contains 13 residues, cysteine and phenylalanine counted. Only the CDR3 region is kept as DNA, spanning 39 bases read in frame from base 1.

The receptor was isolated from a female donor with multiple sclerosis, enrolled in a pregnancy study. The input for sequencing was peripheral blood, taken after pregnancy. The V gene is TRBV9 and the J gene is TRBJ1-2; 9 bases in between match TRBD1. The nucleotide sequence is TGTGCCAGCAGCTTGGACAGGGGCTATGGCTACACCTTC. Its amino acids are CASSLDRGYGYTF.